A single sample is the source of the 31 T cell receptor beta chains below, sequenced in a study of blood T cells in healthy people across ages. A J-beta primer mix and a sample-barcoded 5' primer were used in a second PCR of roughly 6 to 12 cycles. Using its own MiXCR run on the 5' RACE reads, TCRdb lists one record per CDR3 protein. The sample lists 1,500,000 or so distinct CDR3 sequences; approximately 43% were seen once. Sample: blood. The receptors come from a woman aged 18-29 years in good health.

This chain connects TRBV6-6 to TRBJ2-3; 7 positions agree with TRBD2. Germline CDR1 MNHNY, CDR2 SVGAGI (reference sequence). Trimming at V came to 4 bases and at J to 1 base, leaving 8 bases not matched to a gene. The CDR3 has 16 amino acids. CDR3 protein: CASSSGWAGGTDTQYF. The CDR3 DNA is TGTGCCAGCAGTTCTGGCTGGGCGGGGGGCACAGATACGCAGTATTTT.

In this sample, this clonotype turned up a few times. This chain joins TRBV6-6 and TRBJ2-3; 10 positions agree with TRBD1. Germline trimming cut 6 bases from V and 4 bases from J; bases unmatched to any gene: 7. From germline, CDR1 is MNHNY and CDR2 SVGAGI (reference sequence). This CDR3 is 15 amino acids long. The CDR3 nucleotides are TGTGCCAGCAGACGACAGGGGGCAGCTTCAGATACGCAGTATTTT. Protein sequence: CASRRQGAASDTQYF.

This clonotype was seen a few times. The chain carries TRBV11-2 and TRBJ2-3, with D possibly TRBD2 on 6 matching bases. Germline lookup yields CDR1 SGHAT and CDR2 FQNNGV. The CDR3 extends over 15 amino acids. Trimming pared 1 base from V and 5 bases from J, leaving 13 bases between. The CDR3 sequence: CASSLVGGEGDTQYF. CDR3 bases: TGTGCCAGCAGCTTAGTGGGGGGTGAGGGAGATACGCAGTATTTT.

A few counts support this clonotype. The chain couples TRBV9 to TRBJ2-2; 10 bases are shared with TRBD1. The V gene end was trimmed by 4 bases and the J gene end by 6 bases; junction bases not matched to a gene: 6. The CDR3 has 15 residues. Germline values: CDR1 SGDLS, CDR2 YYNGEE. The CDR3 loop is CASSTGTGVSGELFF. CDR3 sequence (DNA): TGTGCCAGCAGCACCGGGACAGGGGTATCCGGGGAGCTGTTTTTT.

The sample holds a few counts of this clonotype. The V and J genes are TRBV5-1 and TRBJ2-1; 16 nucleotides agree with TRBD2. In germline, CDR1 is SGHRS, CDR2 YFSETQ. Unmatched junction bases numbered 13, after V lost 6 bases and J lost 4 bases. There are 19 residues in the CDR3. The CDR3 loop is CASTNPPGLAGGLYNEQFF. The CDR3 nucleotides read TGCGCCAGCACCAACCCTCCGGGACTAGCGGGGGGGCTTTACAATGAGCAGTTCTTC.

The CDR3 sequence: CASSYWARGRFGELFF. In DNA form, the CDR3 reads TGTGCCAGCAGTTACTGGGCACGGGGGAGATTCGGGGAGCTGTTTTTT. This chain uses TRBV6-2 or TRBV6-3 with TRBJ2-2; D perhaps matches TRBD2 (6 bases). The CDR3 spans 16 residues. The V and J ends lost 1 base and 7 bases respectively, with 16 bases between them. Germline CDR1 is MNHEY and CDR2 is SVGEGT.

The V call is TRBV9, the J call TRBJ2-3, with D unclear. The germline V gene has CDR1 SGDLS and CDR2 YYNGEE. This CDR3 is built from 16 residues. The V end was cut by 0 bases, the J end by 2 bases, with 13 bases between. Here the CDR3 reads CASSVEGAVHTDTQYF. For the CDR3, the DNA is TGTGCCAGCAGCGTAGAAGGCGCGGTCCACACAGATACGCAGTATTTT.

This clonotype was counted a few times. A much larger clonotype is one base distant, so this may be a read error. This chain connects TRBV5-1 to TRBJ2-7, with a possible D match to TRBD1 (6 bases). Between the trimmed V and J ends, which lost 4 bases and 0 bases, there was a span of 14 bases. Germline assignment: CDR1 SGHRS and CDR2 YFSETQ. The CDR3 is 15 amino acids. CDR3: CASSLRDTDSYEQYF. As DNA, the CDR3 is TGCGCCAGCAGCCTTAGGGACACCGACTCCTACGAGCAGTACTTC.

This clonotype was observed a few times. The V and J genes are TRBV4-3 and TRBJ1-5, with TRBD1 as a possible D gene (5 bases). CDR3 length: 13 residues. Trimming took 4 bases from V and 6 from J, leaving 10 bases between them. The germline gives CDR1 LGHNA, CDR2 YSLEER. CDR3 nucleotide sequence: TGCGCCAGCAGCCCCACCCAGGGTCAGCCCCAGCATTTT. Amino acids: CASSPTQGQPQHF.

The chain links TRBV20-1 to TRBJ2-1; D possibly matches TRBD1 or TRBD2 (5 bases each). Germline CDR1 reads DFQATT; CDR2 reads SNEGSKA (reference sequence). The germline V and J ends were trimmed by 4 bases and 8 bases, with 18 bases remaining between them. The CDR3 covers 14 residues. CDR3 in DNA: TGCAGTGCTACCGTTGGGACCGCTAGGGATGAGCAGTTCTTC. It specifies CSATVGTARDEQFF.

V gene TRBV12-3 or TRBV12-4 combines with J gene TRBJ1-6; D ambiguous. The CDR3 extends over 15 amino acids. The V and J ends lost 6 bases and 0 bases respectively, with 9 bases between them. The CDR3 DNA is TGTGCCAGCAGGGATGACACCTCCTATAATTCACCCCTCCACTTT. This codes for CASRDDTSYNSPLHF.

This chain uses TRBV5-6 with TRBJ1-5; the D is unclear. V was cut by 4 bases and J by 4 bases, with 12 bases left in between. Germline CDR1 is SGHDT and CDR2 is YYEEEE. The CDR3 is 14 amino acids. The CDR3 loop reads CASSNLLGNQPQHF. CDR3 DNA: TGTGCCAGCAGCAACCTTCTGGGGAATCAGCCCCAGCATTTT.

The chain combines TRBV29-1 with TRBJ2-5; D uncertain. TRBJ2-1 explains the end of the DNA better; the J call may be wrong. CDR3 length: 12 amino acids. Germline assignment: CDR1 SQVTM and CDR2 ANQGSEA. CDR3 in amino acids: CSVGQAQETQFF. As DNA, the CDR3 is TGCAGCGTTGGGCAGGCTCAAGAGACCCAGTTCTTC.

This clonotype was observed a few times. V and J are TRBV20-1 and TRBJ1-5; a possible D gene is TRBD1 (5 bases). Trimming shortened V by 2 bases and J by 1 base, and 9 bases separated the two germline ends. This CDR3 is 14 amino acids long. Germline-derived CDR1 and CDR2 are DFQATT and SNEGSKA (reference sequence). CDR3 coding DNA: TGCAGTGCTAGACGGGGGGAAAGCAATCAGCCCCAGCATTTT. Protein: CSARRGESNQPQHF.

As regards this clonotype: One junction end does not reproduce the germline sequence, and a read error may be involved. V and J are TRBV20-1 and TRBJ2-7; maybe TRBD1 (6 bases). CDR3 size: 12 residues. Germline V gene sequence: CDR1 DFQATT, CDR2 SNEGSKA (reference sequence). The chain's CDR3 is CGALRQAYEQYF. The CDR3 DNA sequence: TGCGGTGCCCTACGACAGGCCTACGAGCAGTACTTC.

This clonotype was seen repeatedly, ten times or more. This chain joins TRBV3-1 and TRBJ2-1, with 8 bases that match TRBD2. Germline V gene lookup returns CDR1 LGHDT and CDR2 YNNKEL (reference sequence). The CDR3 consists of 15 residues. The trim removed 4 bases at V and 3 bases at J, leaving 5 bases unmatched. CDR3 residues: CASSPWRGVYNEQFF. CDR3 bases: TGTGCCAGCAGCCCCTGGCGGGGGGTCTACAATGAGCAGTTCTTC.

The chain combines TRBV10-1 with TRBJ1-2; 7 nucleotides agree with TRBD1. CDR3 length equals 21 residues. CDR1 WNHNN and CDR2 SYGVQD come from the germline V gene (reference sequence). V lost 9 bases to trimming and J lost 4 bases; unmatched junction nucleotides: 32. CDR3 amino acids: CARLRVGDNQGPYRGSYGYTF. CDR3 DNA sequence: TGCGCCAGGCTGAGAGTGGGGGACAACCAAGGTCCATACAGGGGTTCCTATGGCTACACCTTC.

This chain uses TRBV4-1 with TRBJ1-5; the D is unclear. The CDR3 runs 18 residues. Trimming took off 4 bases at V and 4 bases at J, with 23 bases between the two ends. Germline lookup yields CDR1 MGHRA and CDR2 YSYEKL. CDR3 protein: CASSPHHYGSEGNQPQHF. The CDR3 nucleotides read TGCGCCAGCAGCCCGCACCACTACGGGTCGGAGGGAAATCAGCCCCAGCATTTT.

The chain employs TRBV20-1 and TRBJ1-5, with D uncertain. The CDR3 extends over 13 amino acids. V was pared by 2 bases and J by 2 bases, with 7 bases between. Germline lookup yields CDR1 DFQATT and CDR2 SNEGSKA (reference sequence). CDR3 amino acids: CSARFGGNQPQHF. The DNA of the CDR3 is TGCAGTGCTAGATTTGGTGGCAATCAGCCCCAGCATTTT.

The gene calls are TRBV6-1 and TRBJ2-3; the D gene could be TRBD1 or TRBD2 (5 bases each). Trimming removed 7 bases at V and 1 base at J, with 9 bases between. This CDR3 has 13 residues. The V gene's germline CDR1 is MNHNS and CDR2 SASEGT. CDR3 nucleotides: TGTGCCAGCACTACGGGGCGCACAGATACGCAGTATTTT. Its translation: CASTTGRTDTQYF.

The V and J genes are TRBV3-1 and TRBJ2-1; D ambiguous. Looked up from germline, CDR1 is LGHDT and CDR2 is YNNKEL (reference sequence). CDR3 size: 14 residues. V lost 0 bases and J 6 bases, leaving 9 bases between the germline ends. The CDR3 region is CASSQDLESNEQFF. CDR3 nucleotide sequence: TGTGCCAGCAGCCAAGATCTGGAAAGCAATGAGCAGTTCTTC.

This chain uses TRBV7-9 with TRBJ2-3, with D perhaps matching TRBD2 (6 bases). The V gene lost 5 bases and the J gene lost 2 bases, with 14 bases spanning the gap. The CDR3 is made up of 15 amino acids. From germline, CDR1 is SEHNR and CDR2 FQNEAQ (reference sequence). The CDR3, as DNA: TGTGCCAGCAGCCAAGGGCGGGGCTACACAGATACGCAGTATTTT. Translating gives CASSQGRGYTDTQYF.

The rearrangement links TRBV5-1 to TRBJ2-3, with a weak D call TRBD2 (6 bases). This CDR3 has 15 amino acids. Germline V gives CDR1 SGHRS, CDR2 YFSETQ. V lost 0 bases and J lost 2, with 10 bases in between. The CDR3 DNA follows: TGCGCCAGCAGCTTGGTGCCTAGCGTCACAGATACGCAGTATTTT. Protein product: CASSLVPSVTDTQYF.

Points on this clonotype: A clone one base away is much larger, so this may be a read error. The CDR3 region has the DNA TGTGCCAGCAGTTACGGGGGGAAAGAGACCCAGTTCTTC. This sequence encodes CASSYGGKETQFF. This chain joins TRBV6-5 and TRBJ2-5; D is possibly TRBD2 (6 bases). The J call may be incorrect, as the DNA end agrees better with TRBJ2-1. CDR3 length: 13 residues. Germline CDR1 MNHEY, CDR2 SVGAGI.

In its sample, this clonotype was seen a few times. V usage is TRBV6-2 or TRBV6-3 and J usage is TRBJ2-3; TRBD1 or TRBD2 may be the D gene (5 bases each). Germline CDR1 MNHEY, CDR2 SVGEGT. This CDR3 region has 16 residues. Trimming left V 0 bases short and J 4 bases short, with 14 bases between. CDR3 region: CASSYSPGPGADTQYF. The CDR3 coding sequence is TGTGCCAGCAGTTACTCTCCGGGACCAGGCGCAGATACGCAGTATTTT.

The chain is built from TRBV7-9 and TRBJ1-2, with 8 nucleotides matching TRBD1. Germline CDR1 and CDR2: SEHNR and FQNEAQ (reference sequence). The CDR3 extends over 15 amino acids. V lost 5 bases and J lost 5; bases outside the gene matches: 10. For the CDR3, the DNA is TGTGCCAGCAGCGGTCCCGGGACAGGAGGGTATGGCTACACCTTC. Translated: CASSGPGTGGYGYTF.

The chain uses TRBV12-3 or TRBV12-4 and TRBJ1-1; weak D call: TRBD1 (5 bases). Trimming cost V 7 bases and J 1 base, with 19 bases left between them. CDR3 length: 16 residues. The CDR3 reads CASTTRGAGGNTEAFF. The CDR3, as DNA: TGTGCCAGCACCACTCGTGGGGCCGGAGGGAACACTGAAGCTTTCTTT.

This clonotype has just one count. The chain uses TRBV5-1 and TRBJ2-1, with D possibly being TRBD2 (6 bases). The CDR3 contains 16 residues. Germline CDR1 and CDR2: SGHRS and YFSETQ. The V gene lost 4 bases and the J gene lost 8 bases, with 22 bases spanning the gap. The CDR3 sequence: CASSRRTGEGGYEQFF. The CDR3, as DNA: TGCGCCAGCAGCCGGCGAACGGGAGAAGGTGGCTATGAGCAGTTCTTC.

As regards this clonotype: The junction departs from the called germline gene at one end, perhaps through a read error. The chain is built from TRBV11-1 and TRBJ2-7; D uncertain. Germline lookup yields CDR1 SGHAT and CDR2 FQDESV (reference sequence). The CDR3 consists of 14 residues. CDR3 protein: CASSLARGPYGQYF. As DNA, the CDR3 is TGTGCCAGCAGCTTAGCCCGAGGCCCCTACGGGCAGTACTTC.

V usage is TRBV12-3 or TRBV12-4 and J usage is TRBJ2-2; the match to TRBD2 covers 12 bases. The CDR3 is 14 residues long. The junction had 4 bases not matched to a gene; V was cut back by 8 bases and J by 6 bases. The CDR3 protein is CASGTSGGSGELFF. The CDR3, as DNA: TGTGCCAGCGGAACTAGCGGGGGGTCCGGGGAGCTGTTTTTT.

This clonotype appeared a few times. This may come from a read error, since a much larger clone is one base off. The chain has TRBV7-9 and TRBJ1-2; D might be TRBD1 (5 bases). The germline CDR1 and CDR2 sequences are SEHNR and FQNEAQ (reference sequence). This CDR3 has 15 amino acids. The CDR3 here is CASSLASRQLSGYTF. DNA for the CDR3: TGTGCCAGCAGCCTAGCAAGCCGACAGTTGTCGGGCTACACCTTC.